This TCR beta chain originates from a study of blood T cell repertoires in COVID-19. TCRdb keeps only in-frame clones here, not all; method: immunoSEQ multiplex PCR. The table has roughly 300,000 clones, about nine tenths seen once. V dropped 6 bases and J dropped 4; count of bases not matched to a gene: 7. CDR1 is MNHEY, CDR2 SMNVEV, per germline (reference sequence). The CDR3 has 14 residues. Sequenced sample: peripheral blood. The origin of this receptor is a young woman with COVID-19, enrolled during active disease. V and J are TRBV27 and TRBJ1-2, with TRBD1 identical over 8 bases. The CDR3, as DNA: TGTGCCAGCAGCCGAACCGGACAGGGCTATGGCTACACCTTC. Protein product: CASSRTGQGYGYTF.